The 31 T cell receptor beta chains in this list originate from one sample, sequenced in a study of T-cell memory formation after mild COVID-19. TCRdb reanalysed the 5' RACE reads using MiXCR and keeps one entry per CDR3 protein. The data contain hundreds of thousands of distinct CDR3 sequences, 18% of them singletons. Source material: PBMCs or a T cell subset sorted from them (not recorded which). Receptors were obtained from an adult woman who had mild COVID-19 (a few samples of this study predate the infection). Cell type and time point are not known.

This clonotype was seen a handful of times. The V call is TRBV7-9, the J call TRBJ1-1, with no clear D. The germline V gene encodes CDR1 SEHNR and CDR2 FQNEAQ (reference sequence). This CDR3 is 12 amino acids long. Trimming removed 3 bases at V and 6 bases at J, with 8 bases between. CDR3 residues: CASSFLEPEAFF. The CDR3 DNA reads as TGTGCCAGCAGCTTCTTGGAACCTGAAGCTTTCTTT.

The V call is TRBV12-3 or TRBV12-4, the J call TRBJ2-1; possibly TRBD1 or TRBD2 for D (5 bases each). The CDR3 covers 14 residues. V shed 4 bases and J shed 5 bases, with 12 bases lying between them. CDR3 DNA sequence: TGTGCCAGCAGTTCTGGGACGGAAAACAATGAGCAGTTCTTC. It yields the protein CASSSGTENNEQFF.

In this sample, this clonotype turned up a few times. The chain uses TRBV18 and TRBJ1-6; TRBD1 might be the D (6 bases). The CDR3 contains 15 residues. CDR1 is KGHSH, CDR2 LQKENI, per germline. Trimming removed 3 bases at V and 8 bases at J, with 14 bases between. CDR3 DNA sequence: TGTGCCAGCTCACCCCTCCGGGACAAGGATTCACCCCTCCACTTT. Translating it yields CASSPLRDKDSPLHF.

V usage is TRBV7-2 and J usage is TRBJ2-2; 13 positions match TRBD2. Germline CDR1 and CDR2: SGHTA and FQGNSA. The CDR3 is made up of 16 amino acids. With V trimmed by 5 bases and J by 6 bases, 6 bases remained unmatched. In DNA, the CDR3 is TGTGCCAGCAGCCAAAGACTAGCGGGAGGACCCGGGGAGCTGTTTTTT. As protein: CASSQRLAGGPGELFF.

This clonotype was counted only a few times. The chain links TRBV12-3 or TRBV12-4 to TRBJ1-2, with D possibly being TRBD1 (6 bases). V dropped 0 bases and J dropped 7 bases, with 18 bases sitting between them. CDR3 length equals 16 residues. CDR3 bases: TGTGCCAGCAGTTTAGCGCAAGGGGGGCAAGCCGGTGGCTACACCTTC. Amino acid sequence: CASSLAQGGQAGGYTF.

This clonotype was observed at least ten times. V usage is TRBV20-1 and J usage is TRBJ1-1, with D unclear. CDR1 is DFQATT and CDR2 is SNEGSKA in the germline V gene (reference sequence). V lost 6 bases, J lost 11 bases, and 25 bases lay in between. This CDR3 is built from 14 residues. CDR3 DNA sequence: TGCAGTGCGCCGAGGATAGGGCGAAACTCCGACGCTTTCTTT. Translated, it gives CSAPRIGRNSDAFF.

This clonotype has more than one count but fewer than ten. The rearrangement uses TRBV6-6 and TRBJ1-1; TRBD1 aligns across 7 bases. J was trimmed by 3 bases and V by 7 bases; bases with no gene match: 14. The germline V gene has CDR1 MNHNY and CDR2 SVGAGI (reference sequence). The length of the CDR3 is 16 residues. The CDR3 DNA follows: TGTGCCAGCACCGACGGGCTCTCAGGGGGGCACACTGAAGCTTTCTTT. It codes for CASTDGLSGGHTEAFF.

This clonotype occurred a few times. The chain couples TRBV29-1 to TRBJ1-2; TRBD1 aligns across 8 bases. Germline V gene lookup returns CDR1 SQVTM and CDR2 ANQGSEA. The CDR3 has 12 residues. After removal of 7 bases from V and 8 bases from J, the junction contained 9 bases not matched to a gene. The DNA for the CDR3 is TGCAGCGCCCGACAGGGGAATCTCGGCTACACCTTC. Translation gives CSARQGNLGYTF. Based on the CDR3 plus reference TRBV29-1 and TRBJ1-2, the full variable domain is SAVISQKPSRDICQRGTSLTIQCQVDSQVTMMFWYRQQPGQSLTLIATANQGSEATYESGFVIDKFPISRPNLTFSTLTVSNMSPEDSSIYLCSARQGNLGYTFGSGTRLTVV.

The V gene is TRBV5-1, the J gene TRBJ2-2; 10 nucleotides align to TRBD1. The CDR3 loop spans 18 amino acids. Germline trimming cut 0 bases from V and 5 bases from J; bases unmatched to any gene: 10. From germline, CDR1 is SGHRS and CDR2 YFSETQ. The CDR3 bases are TGCGCCAGCAGCTTGGAGACACCGGACAGGGGGAGGACCGGGGAGCTGTTTTTT. It yields the protein CASSLETPDRGRTGELFF.

The V and J genes are TRBV27 and TRBJ2-1, with TRBD2 as a possible D gene (5 bases). The V gene lost 4 bases and the J gene lost 4 bases, with 17 bases spanning the gap. CDR1 and CDR2 from the germline V gene are MNHEY and SMNVEV (reference sequence). The CDR3 has 16 amino acids. The CDR3 DNA reads as TGTGCCAGCAGTTCCCAAGTGGGCACGGGGTACAATGAGCAGTTCTTC. Protein sequence: CASSSQVGTGYNEQFF.

V gene TRBV18 combines with J gene TRBJ1-4, with D unresolved. Germline CDR1 is KGHSH and CDR2 is LQKENI. The germline V and J ends were trimmed by 3 bases and 3 bases, with 11 bases remaining between them. The CDR3 totals 15 residues. CDR3: CASSPRTVSNEKLFF. The CDR3 bases are TGTGCCAGCTCACCTCGGACTGTATCTAATGAAAAACTGTTTTTT.

Points on this clonotype: One end of the junction varies from germline; a read error may be responsible. V is TRBV25-1 and J is TRBJ1-3; D is undetermined. There are 12 residues in the CDR3. Germline V gene sequence: CDR1 MGHDK, CDR2 SYGVNS. The CDR3 region has the DNA TGTGCCAGCAGTGATAGTGGAAACACCAGATATTTT. This sequence encodes CASSDSGNTRYF. Looking up the rest from reference TRBV25-1 and TRBJ1-3 gives the full variable domain: EADIYQTPRYLVIGTGKKITLECSQTMGHDKMYWYQQDPGMELHLIHYSYGVNSTEKGDLSSESTVSRIRTEHFPLTLESARPSHTSQYLCASSDSGNTRYFGEGSWLTVV.

The rearrangement uses TRBV19 and TRBJ1-2; weak D call: TRBD1 (5 bases). Germline V gene data show CDR1 as LNHDA and CDR2 as SQIVND (reference sequence). The CDR3 is 14 amino acids. Trimming removed 8 bases at V and 2 bases at J, with 15 bases between. The chain's CDR3 is CASRPVDRNYGYTF. The CDR3 DNA is TGTGCCAGTCGTCCCGTCGACAGAAACTATGGCTACACCTTC.

V usage is TRBV7-8 and J usage is TRBJ2-1, with TRBD2 as a possible D gene (7 bases). Trimming shortened V by 0 bases and J by 7 bases, and 16 bases separated the two germline ends. Germline CDR1 is SGHVS and CDR2 is FQNEAQ. CDR3 length equals 16 residues. The CDR3: CASSLAGGLPWNEQFF. DNA of the CDR3: TGTGCCAGCAGCTTAGCGGGGGGGCTACCCTGGAATGAGCAGTTCTTC.

This clonotype was counted between two and nine times. The V gene is TRBV27, the J gene TRBJ2-1, with 10 bases lining up with TRBD1. The germline V gene has CDR1 MNHEY and CDR2 SMNVEV (reference sequence). The V segment lost 8 bases and the J segment 8 bases; nucleotides outside the gene matches: 9. The CDR3 length is 14 residues. The CDR3 DNA reads as TGTGCCAGCCAACCGGGACAGGGGATCTATGAGCAGTTCTTC. This gives the protein CASQPGQGIYEQFF.

This clonotype showed up just a few times. CDR3 nucleotide sequence: TGTGCCAGCAGCACTAGACAGGGTGGAAATTCACCCCTCCACTTT. Its translation is CASSTRQGGNSPLHF. V usage is TRBV7-2 and J usage is TRBJ1-6; TRBD1 agrees at 7 bases. Germline V gives CDR1 SGHTA, CDR2 FQGNSA. With V trimmed by 5 bases and J by 7 bases, 8 bases remained unmatched. The CDR3 consists of 15 residues.

This chain uses TRBV12-3 or TRBV12-4 with TRBJ1-5, with a tentative D call TRBD1 (5 bases). Deletions cut 7 bases from V and 7 bases from J, with 14 bases between. The CDR3 totals 13 residues. The CDR3 loop is CASTRDRGQPQHF. CDR3 in DNA: TGTGCCAGCACCCGGGACCGGGGCCAGCCCCAGCATTTT.

This clonotype was seen a few times. The chain has TRBV6-2 or TRBV6-3 and TRBJ2-1, with D unresolved. Trimming pared 6 bases from V and 1 base from J, leaving 13 bases between. This CDR3 region has 15 residues. Germline-derived CDR1 and CDR2 are MNHEY and SVGEGT. The CDR3 protein is CASRASLRSYNEQFF. Here the CDR3 DNA reads TGTGCCAGCAGGGCGAGTCTCCGTTCCTACAATGAGCAGTTCTTC.

This clonotype was seen a handful of times. The chain is built from TRBV20-1 and TRBJ2-7; 7 nucleotides align to TRBD2. The CDR3 spans 16 residues. V lost 1 base, J lost 0 bases, and 9 bases stayed unmatched. CDR1 and CDR2 from the germline V gene are DFQATT and SNEGSKA (reference sequence). CDR3 protein: CSARGGLTSNSYEQYF. CDR3 nucleotide sequence: TGCAGTGCTAGAGGGGGCCTGACTAGCAACTCCTACGAGCAGTACTTC.

This chain connects TRBV12-3 or TRBV12-4 to TRBJ2-3; 7 bases fit TRBD2. CDR3 length: 13 amino acids. Trimming took 7 bases from V and 10 from J; bases not matched to a gene: 11. The CDR3 loop reads CASTPRASGSQYF. Written as DNA, the CDR3 is TGTGCCAGCACCCCGCGGGCTAGCGGCTCGCAGTATTTT.

This clonotype was counted ten times or more. The junction shows a germline mismatch at one end, possibly a read error. The V call is TRBV4-2, the J call TRBJ2-7, with 8 positions matching TRBD1. The CDR3 covers 20 residues. Germline-derived CDR1 and CDR2 are LGHNA and YNFKEQ. In nucleotides, the CDR3 is TGTGCCAGCAGCGAAGAAGAGGGGCCGATATCCGGGACAGGTTCCTACGAGCAGTACTTC. Protein: CASSEEEGPISGTGSYEQYF.

Many counts were recorded for this clonotype. J is TRBJ2-3 and V is TRBV7-9; the match to TRBD1 covers 9 bases. The CDR3 covers 16 residues. Germline CDR1 SEHNR, CDR2 FQNEAQ (reference sequence). J lost 2 bases, V lost 5 bases, and 8 bases had no gene match. CDR3 nucleotide sequence: TGTGCCAGCAGCCACGGGACAGGGAGGTCCACAGATACGCAGTATTTT. Encoded protein: CASSHGTGRSTDTQYF.

This clonotype showed up many times. V gene TRBV23-1 combines with J gene TRBJ2-7, with TRBD1 matching 10 bases. TRBV23-1 is noted as an ORF with a role that remains uncertain. The CDR3 is 20 residues long. Trimming at V came to 3 bases and at J to 0 bases, leaving 17 bases not matched to a gene. The DNA for the CDR3 is TGCGCCAGCAGTCACCTCTTGGGACAGGGGAAAATAGGGACCTCCTACGAGCAGTACTTC. Encoded protein: CASSHLLGQGKIGTSYEQYF.

This clonotype came up a few times. The rearrangement joins TRBV29-1 to TRBJ1-5, with a weak D call TRBD1 (5 bases). V dropped 0 bases and J dropped 4 bases, with 10 bases sitting between them. This CDR3 region has 14 residues. CDR1 is SQVTM, CDR2 ANQGSEA, per germline. The CDR3 sequence: CSVEEGSGNQPQHF. The CDR3 nucleotides read TGCAGCGTTGAAGAGGGCTCAGGGAATCAGCCCCAGCATTTT.

V and J are TRBV6-5 and TRBJ2-3; D may be TRBD2 (5 bases). Trimming cost V 8 bases and J 0 bases, with 18 bases left between them. The CDR3 covers 16 residues. Germline-derived CDR1 and CDR2 are MNHEY and SVGAGI. The CDR3 DNA sequence: TGTGCCAGCCAGAGAGGGAGAGCGGCTAGCACAGATACGCAGTATTTT. Translated: CASQRGRAASTDTQYF.

The V gene is TRBV6-5, the J gene TRBJ2-5; TRBD2 aligns across 9 bases. Germline loops: CDR1 MNHEY, CDR2 SVGAGI. Trimming removed 6 bases from V and 2 bases from J; junction bases left unmatched: 7. The CDR3 is 15 amino acids. The CDR3 protein is CASRSGGIGQETQYF. For the CDR3, the DNA is TGTGCCAGCAGGAGCGGGGGGATCGGTCAAGAGACCCAGTACTTC.

The chain recombines TRBV29-1 with TRBJ1-5, with 10 bases lining up with TRBD1. V was clipped by 6 bases and J by 7 bases; unmatched bases: 9. CDR1 and CDR2 from the germline V gene are SQVTM and ANQGSEA. CDR3 length equals 14 residues. The CDR3 sequence is CSVRDRGRRQPQHF. For the CDR3, the DNA is TGCAGCGTCCGGGACAGGGGAAGACGGCAGCCCCAGCATTTT. Based on the CDR3 plus reference TRBV29-1 and TRBJ1-5, the full variable domain is SAVISQKPSRDICQRGTSLTIQCQVDSQVTMMFWYRQQPGQSLTLIATANQGSEATYESGFVIDKFPISRPNLTFSTLTVSNMSPEDSSIYLCSVRDRGRRQPQHFGDGTRLSIL.

This clonotype has a handful of counts. V is TRBV6-5 and J is TRBJ1-5, with 9 bases lining up with TRBD1. Trimming removed 2 bases from V and 11 bases from J; junction bases left unmatched: 10. The CDR3 totals 15 residues. Germline V lookup: CDR1 MNHEY, CDR2 SVGAGI. The DNA of the CDR3 is TGTGCCAGCAGTTACACTGGACAGGGGCGAGGATCCCAGCATTTT. Translated, it gives CASSYTGQGRGSQHF.

The J gene is TRBJ2-6, the V gene TRBV6-5, with 7 positions matching TRBD2. This CDR3 has 15 residues. V lost 5 bases to trimming and J lost 2 bases; unmatched junction nucleotides: 3. Germline CDR1 MNHEY, CDR2 SVGAGI. This CDR3 reads CASSDRGAGANVLTF. CDR3 sequence (DNA): TGTGCCAGCAGTGACCGGGGGGCTGGGGCCAACGTCCTGACTTTC.

This clonotype has just a few counts. This sequence joins TRBV20-1 and TRBJ2-2; D is unclear. Germline lookup yields CDR1 DFQATT and CDR2 SNEGSKA (reference sequence). V was trimmed by 1 base and J by 2 bases, leaving 8 bases between them. The CDR3 sequence is 14 residues long. The CDR3 DNA follows: TGCAGTGCTAGAGGACTGCTTAACACCGGGGAGCTGTTTTTT. It is translated as CSARGLLNTGELFF.

The chain employs TRBV7-2 and TRBJ2-3; no reliable D call. V gave up 5 bases and J gave up 0 bases, with 9 bases separating them. The length of the CDR3 is 14 residues. The V gene's germline CDR1 is SGHTA and CDR2 FQGNSA. Here the CDR3 DNA reads TGTGCCAGCAGCCCTGAGTGGAGCACAGATACGCAGTATTTT. It is translated as CASSPEWSTDTQYF.